This T cell receptor beta chain appears in the sequencing data of a study of T cells after yellow fever vaccination. Points from the study as a whole: Reappearance after the booster was seen for most primary-vaccination clones, at 95% to 96% CD4 and more than 80% CD8.

Regarding this clonotype: Its target is unknown.

There are 14 residues in the CDR3. CDR1 KGHSH and CDR2 LQKENI come from the germline V gene. V lost 6 bases and J 1 base, leaving 12 bases between the germline ends. The TCR cDNA carried a universal primer site and UMIs from 5'RACE template switching. Each CDR3 protein is one row after TCRdb ran MiXCR on the 5' RACE reads. The profile shows some 350,000 distinct CDR3 sequences, 3% to 4.5% of them singletons. The J gene is TRBJ1-2, the V gene TRBV18; a weak D match, TRBD1 (5 bases). The source is a man between 18 and 29 years old who received the YFV17D yellow fever vaccine. Specimen: PBMCs, collected 5 days after the yellow fever booster vaccination. CDR3 sequence reads: CASSLAGLNYGYTF. The CDR3 bases are TGTGCCAGCTCCCTCGCGGGACTTAACTATGGCTACACCTTC.